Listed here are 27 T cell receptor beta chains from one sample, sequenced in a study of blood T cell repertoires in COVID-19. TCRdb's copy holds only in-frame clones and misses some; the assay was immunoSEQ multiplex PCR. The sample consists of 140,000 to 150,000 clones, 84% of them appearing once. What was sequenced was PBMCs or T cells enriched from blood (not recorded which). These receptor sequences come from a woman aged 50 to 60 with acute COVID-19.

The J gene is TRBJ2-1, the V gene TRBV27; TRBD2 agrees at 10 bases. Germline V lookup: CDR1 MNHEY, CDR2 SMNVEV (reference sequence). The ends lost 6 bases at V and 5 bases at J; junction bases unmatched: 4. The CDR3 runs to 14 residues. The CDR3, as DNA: TGTGCCAGCAGGGATAGCGGGGGGCACAATGAGCAGTTCTTC. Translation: CASRDSGGHNEQFF.

CDR3 nucleotides: TGTGCCAGCAGCCGGACAGAATCGGAGACCCAGTACTTC. This gives the protein CASSRTESETQYF. The J gene is TRBJ2-5, the V gene TRBV7-6; D is perhaps TRBD1 (6 bases). The CDR3 length is 13 residues. Germline V lookup: CDR1 SGHVS, CDR2 FNYEAQ. The V end lost 5 bases, the J end lost 5 bases, and 12 bases lay between the germline ends.

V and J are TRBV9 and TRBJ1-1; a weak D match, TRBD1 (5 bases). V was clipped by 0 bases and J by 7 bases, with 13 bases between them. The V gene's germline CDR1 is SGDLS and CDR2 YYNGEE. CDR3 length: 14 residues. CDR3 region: CASSVATGGNEAFF. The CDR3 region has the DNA TGTGCCAGCAGCGTAGCTACTGGGGGGAATGAAGCTTTCTTT.

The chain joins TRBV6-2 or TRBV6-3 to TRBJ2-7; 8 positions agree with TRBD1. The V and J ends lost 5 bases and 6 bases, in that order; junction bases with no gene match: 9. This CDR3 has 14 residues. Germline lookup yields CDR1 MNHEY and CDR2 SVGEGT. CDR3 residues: CASSDVTGVSEQYF. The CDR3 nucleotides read TGTGCCAGCAGTGACGTGACAGGGGTATCCGAGCAGTACTTC.

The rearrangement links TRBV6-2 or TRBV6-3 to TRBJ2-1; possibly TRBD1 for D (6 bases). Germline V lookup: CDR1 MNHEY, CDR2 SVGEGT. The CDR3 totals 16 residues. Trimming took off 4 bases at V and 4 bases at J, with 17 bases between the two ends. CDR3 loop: CASSSRGQFIYNEQFF. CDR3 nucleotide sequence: TGTGCCAGCAGTTCCAGGGGCCAATTTATTTACAATGAGCAGTTCTTC.

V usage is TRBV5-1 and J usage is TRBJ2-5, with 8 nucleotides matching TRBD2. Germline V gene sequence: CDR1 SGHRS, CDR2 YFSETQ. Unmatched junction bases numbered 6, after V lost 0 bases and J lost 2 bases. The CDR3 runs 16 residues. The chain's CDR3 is CASSLAALAGQETQYF. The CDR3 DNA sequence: TGCGCCAGCAGCTTGGCGGCCTTAGCGGGACAAGAGACCCAGTACTTC.

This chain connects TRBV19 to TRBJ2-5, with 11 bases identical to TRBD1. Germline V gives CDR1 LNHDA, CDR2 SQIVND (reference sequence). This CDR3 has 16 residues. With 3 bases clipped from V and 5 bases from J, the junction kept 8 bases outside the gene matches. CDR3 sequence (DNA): TGTGCCAGTAGTATCCGGGGACAGGGGGTTGGGGAGACCCAGTACTTC. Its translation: CASSIRGQGVGETQYF.

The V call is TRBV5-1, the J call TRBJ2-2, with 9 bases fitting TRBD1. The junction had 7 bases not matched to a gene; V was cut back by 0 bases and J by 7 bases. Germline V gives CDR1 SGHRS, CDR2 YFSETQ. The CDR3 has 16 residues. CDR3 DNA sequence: TGCGCCAGCAGCTTGGAATTACAGGGGGCAAGCGGGGAGCTGTTTTTT. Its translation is CASSLELQGASGELFF.

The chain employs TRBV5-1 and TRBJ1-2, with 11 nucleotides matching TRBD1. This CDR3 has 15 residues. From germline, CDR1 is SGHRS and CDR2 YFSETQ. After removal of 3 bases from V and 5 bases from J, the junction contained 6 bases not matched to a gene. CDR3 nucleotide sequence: TGCGCCAGCAGCTCAGGGACAGGGGGAGAGTATGGCTACACCTTC. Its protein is CASSSGTGGEYGYTF.

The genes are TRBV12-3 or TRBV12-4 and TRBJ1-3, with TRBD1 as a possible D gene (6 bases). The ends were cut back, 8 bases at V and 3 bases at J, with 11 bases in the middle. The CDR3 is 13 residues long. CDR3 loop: CASLSDSGNTIYF. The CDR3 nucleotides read TGTGCCAGCCTTTCGGACAGTGGAAACACCATATATTTT.

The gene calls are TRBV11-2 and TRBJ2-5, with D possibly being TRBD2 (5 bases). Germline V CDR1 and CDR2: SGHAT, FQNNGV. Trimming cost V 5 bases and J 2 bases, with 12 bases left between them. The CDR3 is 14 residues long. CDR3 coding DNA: TGTGCCAGCAGCCCAAGGTGGACTCAAGAGACCCAGTACTTC. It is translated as CASSPRWTQETQYF.

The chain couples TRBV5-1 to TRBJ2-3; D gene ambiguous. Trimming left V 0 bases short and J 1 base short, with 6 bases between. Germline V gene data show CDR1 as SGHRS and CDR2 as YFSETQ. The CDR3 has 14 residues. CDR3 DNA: TGCGCCAGCAGCTTGGCGGGTGGCACAGATACGCAGTATTTT. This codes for CASSLAGGTDTQYF.

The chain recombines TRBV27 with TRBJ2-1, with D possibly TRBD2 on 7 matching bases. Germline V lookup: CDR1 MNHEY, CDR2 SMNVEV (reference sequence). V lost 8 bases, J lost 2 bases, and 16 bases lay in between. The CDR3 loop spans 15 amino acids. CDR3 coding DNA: TGTGCCAGCTCGGGGGCAGCGGGACCCTACAATGAGCAGTTCTTC. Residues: CASSGAAGPYNEQFF.

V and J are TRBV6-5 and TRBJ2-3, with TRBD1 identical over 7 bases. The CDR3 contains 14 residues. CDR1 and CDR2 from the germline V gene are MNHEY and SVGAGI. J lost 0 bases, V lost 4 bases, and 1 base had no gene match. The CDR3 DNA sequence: TGTGCCAGCAGTTGGGACAGTAGCACAGATACGCAGTATTTT. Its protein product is CASSWDSSTDTQYF.

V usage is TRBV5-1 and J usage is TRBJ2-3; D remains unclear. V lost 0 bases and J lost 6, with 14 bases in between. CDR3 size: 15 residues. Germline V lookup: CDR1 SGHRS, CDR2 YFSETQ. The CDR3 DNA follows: TGCGCCAGCAGCTTGGATCTGGTCTCCAGGGATACGCAGTATTTT. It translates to CASSLDLVSRDTQYF.

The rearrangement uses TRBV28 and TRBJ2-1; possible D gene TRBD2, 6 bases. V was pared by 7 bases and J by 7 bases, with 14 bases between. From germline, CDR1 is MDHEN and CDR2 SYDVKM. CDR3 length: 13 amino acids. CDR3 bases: TGTGCCAGCAATCAACCAGGGAGGAATGAGCAGTTCTTC. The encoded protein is CASNQPGRNEQFF.

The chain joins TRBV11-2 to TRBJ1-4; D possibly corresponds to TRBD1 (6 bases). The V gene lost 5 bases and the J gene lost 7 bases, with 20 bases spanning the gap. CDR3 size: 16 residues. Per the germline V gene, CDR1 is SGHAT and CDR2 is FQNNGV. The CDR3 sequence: CASSPGRGARGEKLFF. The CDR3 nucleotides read TGTGCCAGCAGCCCCGGGAGGGGGGCCCGGGGTGAAAAACTGTTTTTT.

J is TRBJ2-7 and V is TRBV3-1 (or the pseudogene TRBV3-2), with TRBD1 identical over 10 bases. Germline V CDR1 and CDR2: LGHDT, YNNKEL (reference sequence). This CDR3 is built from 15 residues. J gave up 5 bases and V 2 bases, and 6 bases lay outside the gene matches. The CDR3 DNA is TGTGCCAGCAGCCAATCTTCGACAGGGGGCGACGAGCAGTACTTC. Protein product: CASSQSSTGGDEQYF.

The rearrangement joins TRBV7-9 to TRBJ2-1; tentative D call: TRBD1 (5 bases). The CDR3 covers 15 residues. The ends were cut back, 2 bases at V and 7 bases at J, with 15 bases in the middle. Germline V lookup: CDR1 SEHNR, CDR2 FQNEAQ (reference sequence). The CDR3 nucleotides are TGTGCCAGCAGCTTAAGAAGGGGAATTTTGAATGAGCAGTTCTTC. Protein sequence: CASSLRRGILNEQFF.

The CDR3 spells CASSLVRTDTQYF. The CDR3 DNA is TGTGCCAGCAGCTTGGTGAGAACAGATACGCAGTATTTT. The V call is TRBV7-9, the J call TRBJ2-3; no clear D. Trimming took 3 bases from V and 3 from J, leaving 7 bases between them. Germline V gene sequence: CDR1 SEHNR, CDR2 FQNEAQ (reference sequence). The CDR3 covers 13 residues.

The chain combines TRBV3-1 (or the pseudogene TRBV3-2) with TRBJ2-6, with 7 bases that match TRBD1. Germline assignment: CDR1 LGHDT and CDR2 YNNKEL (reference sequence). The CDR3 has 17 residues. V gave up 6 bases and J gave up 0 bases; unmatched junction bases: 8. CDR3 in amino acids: CASRPITGDSGANVLTF. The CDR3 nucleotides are TGTGCCAGCAGACCCATTACAGGGGACTCTGGGGCCAACGTCCTGACTTTC.

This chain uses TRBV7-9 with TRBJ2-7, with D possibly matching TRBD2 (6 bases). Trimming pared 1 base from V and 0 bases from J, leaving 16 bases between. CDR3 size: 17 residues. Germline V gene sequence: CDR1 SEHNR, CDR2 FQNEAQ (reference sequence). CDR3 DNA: TGTGCCAGCAGCTTAGATTCCGGGACTGGTCTCTCCTACGAGCAGTACTTC. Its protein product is CASSLDSGTGLSYEQYF.

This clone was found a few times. The CDR3 DNA reads TGTGCCAGCAGTGAAAAGCTAGCGGGTGGTGGGGCCGGGGAGCTGTTTTTT. This gives the protein CASSEKLAGGGAGELFF. The chain uses TRBV6-1 and TRBJ2-2; 8 positions agree with TRBD2. This CDR3 region has 17 residues. Germline-derived CDR1 and CDR2 are MNHNS and SASEGT. J was trimmed by 6 bases and V by 2 bases; bases with no gene match: 11.

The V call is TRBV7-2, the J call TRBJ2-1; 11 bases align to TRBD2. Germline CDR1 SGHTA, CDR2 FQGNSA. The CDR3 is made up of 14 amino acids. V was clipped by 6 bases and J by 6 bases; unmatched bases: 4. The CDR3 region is CASRTSGSFNEQFF. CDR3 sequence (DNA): TGTGCCAGCAGAACTAGCGGGAGTTTCAATGAGCAGTTCTTC.

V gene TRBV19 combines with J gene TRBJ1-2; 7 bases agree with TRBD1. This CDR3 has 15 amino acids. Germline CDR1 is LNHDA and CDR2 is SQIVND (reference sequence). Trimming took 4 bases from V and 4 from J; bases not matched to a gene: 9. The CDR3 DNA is TGTGCCAGTAGTACCGCATCGACAGGGTCCTATGGCTACACCTTC. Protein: CASSTASTGSYGYTF.

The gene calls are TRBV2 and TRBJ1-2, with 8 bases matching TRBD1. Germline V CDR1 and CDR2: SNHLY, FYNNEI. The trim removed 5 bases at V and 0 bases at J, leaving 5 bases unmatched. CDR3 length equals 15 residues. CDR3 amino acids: CASSPDRAANYGYTF. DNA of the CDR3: TGTGCCAGCAGTCCGGACAGGGCCGCTAACTATGGCTACACCTTC.

The DNA of the CDR3 is TGTGCCAGCAGCGTAGGGGCGGGAGAAGTGACAGATACGCAGTATTTT. It yields the protein CASSVGAGEVTDTQYF. V gene TRBV9 combines with J gene TRBJ2-3; 7 bases line up with TRBD2. V lost 0 bases and J lost 3; bases outside the gene matches: 7. Germline V gene lookup returns CDR1 SGDLS and CDR2 YYNGEE. This CDR3 comprises 16 residues.